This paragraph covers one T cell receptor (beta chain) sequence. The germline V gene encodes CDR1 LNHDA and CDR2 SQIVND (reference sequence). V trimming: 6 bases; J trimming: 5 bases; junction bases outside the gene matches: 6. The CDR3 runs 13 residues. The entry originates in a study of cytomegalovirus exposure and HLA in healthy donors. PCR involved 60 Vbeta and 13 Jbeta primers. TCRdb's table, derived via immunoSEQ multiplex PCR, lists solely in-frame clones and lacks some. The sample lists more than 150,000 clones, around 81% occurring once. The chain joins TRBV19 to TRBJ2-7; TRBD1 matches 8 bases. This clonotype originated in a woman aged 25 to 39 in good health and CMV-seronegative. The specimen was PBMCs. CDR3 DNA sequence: TGTGCCAGTAGCCGGGACAGGCGTGACGAGCAGTACTTC. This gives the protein CASSRDRRDEQYF.